The clone carrying this T cell receptor beta chain was observed at least ten times. What it binds is unknown. Using its own MiXCR run on the reads, TCRdb lists one record per CDR3 protein. In the table there are 100,000 to 150,000 distinct CDR3 sequences, 8.8% of which are singletons. The data are from a study of T cell repertoires in cytomegalovirus infection. The overall study: Public TCR beta signatures provided an indication of both CMV infection and a matching HLA type. Whole-study findings and limits: The ex vivo response showed dominance by HLA-C-restricted CMV-specific TCR beta clonotypes. Frequencies of public TCR beta families were cumulated, and this identified carriers of CMV plus the relevant HLA.

V was cut by 0 bases and J by 6 bases, with 7 bases left in between. This CDR3 spans 12 amino acids. Germline V gives CDR1 SGHNT, CDR2 YYREEE (reference sequence). The sample consisted of PBMCs. J is TRBJ2-7 and V is TRBV5-4; D is undetermined. This receptor was taken from a human donor in good health (CMV status not recorded). Some clones in this sample may be carry-over from other donors' samples. The CDR3 loop reads CASSLENFEQYF. CDR3 in DNA: TGTGCCAGCAGCTTGGAAAATTTCGAGCAGTACTTC.